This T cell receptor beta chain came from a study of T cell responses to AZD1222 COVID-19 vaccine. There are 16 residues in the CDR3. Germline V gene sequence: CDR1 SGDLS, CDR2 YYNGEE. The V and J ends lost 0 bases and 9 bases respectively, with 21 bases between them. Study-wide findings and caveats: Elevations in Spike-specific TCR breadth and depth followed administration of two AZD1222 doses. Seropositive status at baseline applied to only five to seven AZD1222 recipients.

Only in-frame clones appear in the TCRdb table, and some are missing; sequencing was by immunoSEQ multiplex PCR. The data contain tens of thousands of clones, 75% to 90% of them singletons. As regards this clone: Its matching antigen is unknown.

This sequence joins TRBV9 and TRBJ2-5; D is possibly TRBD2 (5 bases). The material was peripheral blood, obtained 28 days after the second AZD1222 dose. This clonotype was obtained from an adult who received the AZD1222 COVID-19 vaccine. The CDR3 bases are TGTGCCAGCAGCGTAGAAAGGCTAGCTGATCTCGGGGCCCAGTACTTC. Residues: CASSVERLADLGAQYF.